This T cell receptor (beta chain) was captured in a study of blood T cells in healthy people across ages. Points from the study as a whole: Possibly confounding the expanded clonotype changes was the fact that donor CMV status was unknown.

Those donating, healthy Caucasian individuals from Russia, were aged about 6 to 95. Each donor had around 11 milliliters of peripheral blood drawn. The use of a sample-barcoded 5' primer and a J-beta primer mix characterized a second PCR of roughly 6 to 11 cycles. CDR3-containing paired-end reads numbered at least 2.5 million in each sample. From the 5' RACE reads, TCRdb called clonotypes with MiXCR, one entry per CDR3 protein. The sample comprises roughly 720,000 distinct CDR3 sequences, roughly 53% of which are singletons, and 40% to 50% rests with the top ten. Trimming shortened V by 5 bases and J by 7 bases, and 24 bases separated the two germline ends. Germline V gene lookup returns CDR1 MNHNS and CDR2 SASEGT. This CDR3 comprises 18 residues. Concerning this clonotype: Its antigen is unknown.

The specimen sequenced was blood. This TCR derives from a man aged 80 or over in good health. The V call is TRBV6-1, the J call TRBJ1-6; no reliable D call. Written as DNA, the CDR3 is TGTGCCAGCAGTCTATCCCTCGGTTCTCCGAAAGGCAATTCACCCCTCCACTTT. Protein product: CASSLSLGSPKGNSPLHF.